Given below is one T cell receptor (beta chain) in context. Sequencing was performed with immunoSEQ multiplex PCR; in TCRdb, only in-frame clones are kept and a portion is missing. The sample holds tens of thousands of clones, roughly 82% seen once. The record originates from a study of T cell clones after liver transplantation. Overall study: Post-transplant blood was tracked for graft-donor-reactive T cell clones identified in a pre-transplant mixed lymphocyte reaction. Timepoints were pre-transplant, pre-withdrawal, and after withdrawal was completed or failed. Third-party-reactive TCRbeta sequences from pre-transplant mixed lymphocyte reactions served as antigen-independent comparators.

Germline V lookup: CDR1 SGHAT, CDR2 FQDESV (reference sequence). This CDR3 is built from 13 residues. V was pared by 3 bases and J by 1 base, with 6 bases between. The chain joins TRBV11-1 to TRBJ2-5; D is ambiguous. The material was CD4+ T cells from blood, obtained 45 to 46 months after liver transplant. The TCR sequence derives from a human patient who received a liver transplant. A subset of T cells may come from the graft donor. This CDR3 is CASSFMVQETQYF. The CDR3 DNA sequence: TGTGCCAGCAGCTTTATGGTCCAAGAGACCCAGTACTTC.